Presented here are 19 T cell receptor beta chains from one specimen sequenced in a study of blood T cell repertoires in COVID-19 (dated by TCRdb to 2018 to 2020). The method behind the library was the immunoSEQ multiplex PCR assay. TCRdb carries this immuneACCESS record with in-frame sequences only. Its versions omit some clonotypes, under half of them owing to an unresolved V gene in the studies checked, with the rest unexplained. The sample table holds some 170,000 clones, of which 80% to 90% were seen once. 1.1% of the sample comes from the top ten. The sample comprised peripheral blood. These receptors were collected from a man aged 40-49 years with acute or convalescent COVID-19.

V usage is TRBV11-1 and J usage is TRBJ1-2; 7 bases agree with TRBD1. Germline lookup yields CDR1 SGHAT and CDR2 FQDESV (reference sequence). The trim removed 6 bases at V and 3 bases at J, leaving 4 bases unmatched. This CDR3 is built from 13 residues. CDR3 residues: CASRSTGDYGYTF. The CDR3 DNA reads TGTGCCAGCAGATCTACAGGGGACTATGGCTACACCTTC.

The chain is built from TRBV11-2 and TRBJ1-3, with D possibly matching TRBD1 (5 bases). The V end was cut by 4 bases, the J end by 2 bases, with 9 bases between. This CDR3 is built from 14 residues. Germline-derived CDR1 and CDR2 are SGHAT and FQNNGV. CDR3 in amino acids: CASSSGGTGNTIYF. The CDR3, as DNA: TGTGCCAGCAGCTCGGGGGGGACTGGAAACACCATATATTTT.

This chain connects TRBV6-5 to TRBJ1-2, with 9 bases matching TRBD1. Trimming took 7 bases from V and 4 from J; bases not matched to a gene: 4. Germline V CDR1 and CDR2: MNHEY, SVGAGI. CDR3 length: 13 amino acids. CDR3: CASTTGGSYGYTF. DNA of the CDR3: TGTGCCAGCACGACAGGGGGTTCCTATGGCTACACCTTC.

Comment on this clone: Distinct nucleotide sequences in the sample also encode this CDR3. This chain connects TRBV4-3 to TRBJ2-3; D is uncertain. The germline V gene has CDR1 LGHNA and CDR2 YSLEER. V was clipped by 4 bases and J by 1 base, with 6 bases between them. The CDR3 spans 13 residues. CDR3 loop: CASSPSGTDTQYF. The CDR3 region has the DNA TGCGCCAGCAGCCCATCAGGCACAGATACGCAGTATTTT.

CDR3 DNA sequence: TGTGCCTGGAGGGGGACTAGCGTCCAAGAGACCCAGTACTTC. It encodes CAWRGTSVQETQYF. The V gene is TRBV30, the J gene TRBJ2-5, with 10 bases that match TRBD2. Trimming at V came to 3 bases and at J to 1 base, leaving 2 bases not matched to a gene. Germline assignment: CDR1 GTSNPN and CDR2 SVGIG (reference sequence). The CDR3 loop spans 14 amino acids.

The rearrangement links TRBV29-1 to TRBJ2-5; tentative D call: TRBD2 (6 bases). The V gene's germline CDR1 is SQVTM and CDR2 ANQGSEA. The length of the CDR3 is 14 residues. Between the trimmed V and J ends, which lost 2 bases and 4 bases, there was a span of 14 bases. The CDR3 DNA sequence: TGCAGCGTTGAAAAGGAGGGGTTTCCAGAGACCCAGTACTTC. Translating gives CSVEKEGFPETQYF.

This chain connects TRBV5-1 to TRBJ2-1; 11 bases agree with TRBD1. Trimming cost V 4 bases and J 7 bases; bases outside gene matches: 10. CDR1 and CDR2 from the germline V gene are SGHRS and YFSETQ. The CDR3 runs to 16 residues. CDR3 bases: TGCGCCAGCAGCCTGACCCCCGGACAGGGGGCAAATGAGCAGTTCTTC. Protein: CASSLTPGQGANEQFF.

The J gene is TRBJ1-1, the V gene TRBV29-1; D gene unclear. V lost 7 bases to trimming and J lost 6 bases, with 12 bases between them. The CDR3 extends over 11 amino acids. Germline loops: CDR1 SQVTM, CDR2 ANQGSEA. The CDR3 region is CSGTSAPEAFF. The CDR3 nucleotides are TGCAGCGGGACTTCAGCCCCTGAAGCTTTCTTT.

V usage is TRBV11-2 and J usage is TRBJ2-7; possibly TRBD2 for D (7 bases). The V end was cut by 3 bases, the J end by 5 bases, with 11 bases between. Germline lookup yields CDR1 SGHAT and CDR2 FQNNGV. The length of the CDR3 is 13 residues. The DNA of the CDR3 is TGTGCCAGCAGCTTCGGGGGGCCCAACGAGCAGTACTTC. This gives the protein CASSFGGPNEQYF.

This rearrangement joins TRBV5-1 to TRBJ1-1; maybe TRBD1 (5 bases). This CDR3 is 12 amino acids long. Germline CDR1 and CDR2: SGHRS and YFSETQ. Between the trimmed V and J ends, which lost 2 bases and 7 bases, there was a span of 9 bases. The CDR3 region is CASSLPGNEAFF. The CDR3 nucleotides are TGCGCCAGCAGCTTACCAGGGAATGAAGCTTTCTTT.

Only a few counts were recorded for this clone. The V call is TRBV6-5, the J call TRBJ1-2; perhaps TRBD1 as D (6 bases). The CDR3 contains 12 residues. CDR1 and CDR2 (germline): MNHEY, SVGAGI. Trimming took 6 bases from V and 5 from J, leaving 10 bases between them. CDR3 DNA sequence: TGTGCCAGCAGGGACAGTACTTATGGCTACACCTTC. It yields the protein CASRDSTYGYTF.

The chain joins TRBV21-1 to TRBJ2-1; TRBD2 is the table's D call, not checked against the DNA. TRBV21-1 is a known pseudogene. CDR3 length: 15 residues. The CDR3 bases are TGTGCCAGCAGCACTAGACTGTTGGGTCGGAATGAGCAGTTCTTC. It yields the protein CASSTRLLGRNEQFF.

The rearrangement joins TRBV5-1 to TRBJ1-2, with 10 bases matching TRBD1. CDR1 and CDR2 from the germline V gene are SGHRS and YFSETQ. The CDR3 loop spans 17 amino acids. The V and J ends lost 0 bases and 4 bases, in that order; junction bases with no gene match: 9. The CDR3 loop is CASSLVFGQGVGYGYTF. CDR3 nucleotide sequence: TGCGCCAGCAGCTTGGTTTTTGGACAGGGGGTAGGCTATGGCTACACCTTC.

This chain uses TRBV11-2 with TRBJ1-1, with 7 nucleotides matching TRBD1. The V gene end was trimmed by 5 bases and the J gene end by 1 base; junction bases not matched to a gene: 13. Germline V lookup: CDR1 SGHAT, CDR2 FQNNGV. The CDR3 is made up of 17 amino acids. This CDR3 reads CASSPGGMLGGNTEAFF. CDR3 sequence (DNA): TGTGCCAGCAGCCCAGGGGGGATGTTAGGGGGGAACACTGAAGCTTTCTTT.

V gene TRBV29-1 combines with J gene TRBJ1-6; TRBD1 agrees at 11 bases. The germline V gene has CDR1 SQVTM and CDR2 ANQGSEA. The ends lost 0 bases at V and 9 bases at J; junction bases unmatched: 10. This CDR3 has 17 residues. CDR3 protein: CSVEDSPGQGAGSPLHF. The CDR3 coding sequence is TGCAGCGTTGAAGATTCCCCTGGACAGGGGGCGGGTTCACCCCTCCACTTT.

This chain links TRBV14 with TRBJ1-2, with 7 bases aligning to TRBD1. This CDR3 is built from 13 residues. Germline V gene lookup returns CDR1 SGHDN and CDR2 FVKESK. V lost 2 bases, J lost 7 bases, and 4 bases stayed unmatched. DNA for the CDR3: TGTGCCAGCAGCCAAACAGGGGTATTTGGCTACACCTTC. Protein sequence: CASSQTGVFGYTF. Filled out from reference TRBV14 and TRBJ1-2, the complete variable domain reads EAGVTQFPSHSVIEKGQTVTLRCDPISGHDNLYWYRRVMGKEIKFLLHFVKESKQDESGMPNNRFLAERTGGTYSTLKVQPAELEDSGVYFCASSQTGVFGYTFGSGTRLTVV.

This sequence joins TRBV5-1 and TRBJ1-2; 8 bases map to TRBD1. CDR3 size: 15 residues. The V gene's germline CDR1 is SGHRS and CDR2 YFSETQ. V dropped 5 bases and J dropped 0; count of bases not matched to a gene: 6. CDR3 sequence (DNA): TGCGCCAGCAGGCCATGGACAGGGCCTAACTATGGCTACACCTTC. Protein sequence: CASRPWTGPNYGYTF.

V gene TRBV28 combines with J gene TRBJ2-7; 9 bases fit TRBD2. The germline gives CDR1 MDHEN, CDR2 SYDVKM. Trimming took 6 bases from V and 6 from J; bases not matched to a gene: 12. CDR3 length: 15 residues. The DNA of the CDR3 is TGTGCCAGCAGCAAGCCGGGACTAGCTTCTCCCGAGCAGTACTTC. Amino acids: CASSKPGLASPEQYF.

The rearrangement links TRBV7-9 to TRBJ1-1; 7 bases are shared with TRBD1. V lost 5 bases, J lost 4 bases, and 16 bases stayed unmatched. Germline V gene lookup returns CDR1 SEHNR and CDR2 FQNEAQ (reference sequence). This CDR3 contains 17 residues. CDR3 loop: CASSRGQGVVSGTEAFF. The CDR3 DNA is TGTGCCAGCAGCCGGGGCCAGGGGGTGGTGTCGGGCACTGAAGCTTTCTTT.